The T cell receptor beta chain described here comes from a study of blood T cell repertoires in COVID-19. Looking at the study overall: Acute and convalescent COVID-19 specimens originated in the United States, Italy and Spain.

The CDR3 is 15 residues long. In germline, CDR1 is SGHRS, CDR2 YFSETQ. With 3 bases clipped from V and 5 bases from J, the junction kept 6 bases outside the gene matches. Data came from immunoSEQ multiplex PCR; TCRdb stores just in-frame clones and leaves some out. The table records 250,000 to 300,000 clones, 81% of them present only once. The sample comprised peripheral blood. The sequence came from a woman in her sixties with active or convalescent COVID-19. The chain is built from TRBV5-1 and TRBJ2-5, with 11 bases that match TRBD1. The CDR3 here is CASSSLGTGGETQYF. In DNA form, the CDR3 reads TGCGCCAGCAGCTCTCTCGGGACAGGGGGGGAGACCCAGTACTTC.